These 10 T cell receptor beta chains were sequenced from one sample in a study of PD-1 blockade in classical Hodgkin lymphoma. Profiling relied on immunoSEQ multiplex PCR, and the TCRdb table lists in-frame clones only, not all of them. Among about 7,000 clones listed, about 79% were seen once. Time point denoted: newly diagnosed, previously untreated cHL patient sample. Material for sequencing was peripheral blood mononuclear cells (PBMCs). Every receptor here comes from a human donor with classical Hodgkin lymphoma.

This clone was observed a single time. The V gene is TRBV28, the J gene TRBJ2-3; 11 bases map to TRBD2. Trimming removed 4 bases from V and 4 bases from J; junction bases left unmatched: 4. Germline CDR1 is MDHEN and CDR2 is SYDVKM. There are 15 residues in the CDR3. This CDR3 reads CASSWTSGLSDTQYF. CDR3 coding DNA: TGTGCCAGCAGTTGGACTAGCGGGCTTTCAGATACGCAGTATTTT.

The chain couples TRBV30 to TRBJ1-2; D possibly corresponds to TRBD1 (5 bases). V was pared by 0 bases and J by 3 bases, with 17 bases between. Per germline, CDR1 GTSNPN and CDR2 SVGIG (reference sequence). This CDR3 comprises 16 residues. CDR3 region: CAWSVAGDEKYYGYTF. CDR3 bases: TGTGCCTGGAGTGTTGCGGGGGACGAAAAATACTATGGCTACACCTTC.

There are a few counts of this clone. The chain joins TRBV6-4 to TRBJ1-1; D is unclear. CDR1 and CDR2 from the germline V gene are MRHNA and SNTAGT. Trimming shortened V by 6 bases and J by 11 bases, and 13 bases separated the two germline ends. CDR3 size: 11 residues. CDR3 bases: TGTGCCAGCAGCTCGGGAGGAGAGGCTTTCTTT. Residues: CASSSGGEAFF.

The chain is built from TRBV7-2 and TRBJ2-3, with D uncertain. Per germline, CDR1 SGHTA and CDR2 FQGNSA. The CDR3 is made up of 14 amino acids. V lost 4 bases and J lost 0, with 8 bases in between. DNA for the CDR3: TGTGCCAGCAGCTCCCGTTCTAGCACAGATACGCAGTATTTT. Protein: CASSSRSSTDTQYF.

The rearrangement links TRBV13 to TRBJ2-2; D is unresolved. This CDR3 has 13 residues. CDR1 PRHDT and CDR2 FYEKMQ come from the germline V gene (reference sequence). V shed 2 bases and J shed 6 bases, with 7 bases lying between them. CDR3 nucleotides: TGTGCCAGCAGCTTATTAGGGCCCGGGGAGCTGTTTTTT. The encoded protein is CASSLLGPGELFF.

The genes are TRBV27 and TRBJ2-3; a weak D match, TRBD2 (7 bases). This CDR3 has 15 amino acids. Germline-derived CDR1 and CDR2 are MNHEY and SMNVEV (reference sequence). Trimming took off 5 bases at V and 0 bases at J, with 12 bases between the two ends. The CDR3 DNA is TGTGCCAGCAGTCGGGGGGCGGCTAGCACAGATACGCAGTATTTT. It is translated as CASSRGAASTDTQYF.

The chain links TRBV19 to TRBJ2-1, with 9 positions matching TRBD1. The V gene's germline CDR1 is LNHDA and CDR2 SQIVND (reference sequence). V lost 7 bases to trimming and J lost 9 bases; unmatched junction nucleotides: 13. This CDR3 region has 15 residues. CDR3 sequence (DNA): TGTGCCAGTAAGGGACAGGGTGGGATGTACGGTGAGCAGTTCTTC. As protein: CASKGQGGMYGEQFF.

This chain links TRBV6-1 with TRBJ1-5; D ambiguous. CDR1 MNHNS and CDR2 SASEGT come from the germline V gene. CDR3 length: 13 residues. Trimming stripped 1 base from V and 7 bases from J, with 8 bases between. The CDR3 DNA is TGTGCCAGCAGTGAAGACAGCTACCAGCCCCAGCATTTT. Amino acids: CASSEDSYQPQHF.

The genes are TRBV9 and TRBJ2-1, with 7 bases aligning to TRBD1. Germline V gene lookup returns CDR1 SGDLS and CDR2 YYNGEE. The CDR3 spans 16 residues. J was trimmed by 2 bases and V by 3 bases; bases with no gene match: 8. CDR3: CASSAIDRVPYNEQFF. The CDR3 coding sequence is TGTGCCAGCAGCGCAATAGACAGGGTCCCCTACAATGAGCAGTTCTTC. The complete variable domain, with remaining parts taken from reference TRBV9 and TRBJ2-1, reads DSGVTQTPKHLITATGQRVTLRCSPRSGDLSVYWYQQSLDQGLQFLIQYYNGEERAKGNILERFSAQQFPDLHSELNLSSLELGDSALYFCASSAIDRVPYNEQFFGPGTRLTVL.

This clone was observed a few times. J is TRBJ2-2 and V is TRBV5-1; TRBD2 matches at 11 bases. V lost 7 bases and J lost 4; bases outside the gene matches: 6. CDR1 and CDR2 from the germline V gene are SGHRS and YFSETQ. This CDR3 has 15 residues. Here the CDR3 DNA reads TGCGCCAGCGAGAGAGGGACTAGCGGCACCGGGGAGCTGTTTTTT. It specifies CASERGTSGTGELFF.